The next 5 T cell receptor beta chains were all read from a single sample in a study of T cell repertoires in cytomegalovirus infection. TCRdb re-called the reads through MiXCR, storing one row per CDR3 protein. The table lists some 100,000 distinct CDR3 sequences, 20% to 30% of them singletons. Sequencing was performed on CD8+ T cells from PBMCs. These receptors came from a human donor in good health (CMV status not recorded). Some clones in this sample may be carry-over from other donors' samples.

The CDR3 region is CASRAGTGAYNEQFF. DNA for the CDR3: TGTGCCAGCAGAGCCGGGACAGGGGCCTACAATGAGCAGTTCTTC. The V call is TRBV6-2 or TRBV6-3, the J call TRBJ2-1; 10 positions match TRBD1. CDR1 is MNHEY and CDR2 is SVGEGT in the germline V gene. J gave up 2 bases and V 6 bases, and 4 bases lay outside the gene matches. This CDR3 region has 15 residues.

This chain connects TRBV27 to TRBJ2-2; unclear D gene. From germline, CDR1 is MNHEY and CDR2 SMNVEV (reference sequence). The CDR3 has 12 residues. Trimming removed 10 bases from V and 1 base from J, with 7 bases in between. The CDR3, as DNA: TGTGCCACCCTGAGGAACACCGGGGAGCTGTTTTTT. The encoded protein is CATLRNTGELFF.

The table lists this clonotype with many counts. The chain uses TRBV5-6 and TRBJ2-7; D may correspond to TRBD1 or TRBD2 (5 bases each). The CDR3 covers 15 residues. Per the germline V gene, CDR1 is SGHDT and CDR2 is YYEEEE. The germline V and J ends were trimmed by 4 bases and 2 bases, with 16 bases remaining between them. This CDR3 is CASSDLRDATYEQYF. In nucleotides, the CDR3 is TGTGCCAGCAGCGACCTCCGGGACGCTACCTACGAGCAGTACTTC. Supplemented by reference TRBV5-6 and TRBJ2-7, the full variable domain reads DAGVTQSPTHLIKTRGQQVTLRCSPKSGHDTVSWYQQALGQGPQFIFQYYEEEERQRGNFPDRFSGHQFPNYSSELNVNALLLGDSALYLCASSDLRDATYEQYFGPGTRLTVT.

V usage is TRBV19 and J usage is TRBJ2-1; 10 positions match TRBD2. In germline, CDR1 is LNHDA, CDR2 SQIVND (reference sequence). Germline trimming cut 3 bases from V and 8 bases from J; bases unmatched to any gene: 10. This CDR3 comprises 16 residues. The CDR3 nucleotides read TGTGCCAGTAGTATCAGGGCTAGCGGGAGAAGGGATGAGCAGTTCTTC. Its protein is CASSIRASGRRDEQFF.

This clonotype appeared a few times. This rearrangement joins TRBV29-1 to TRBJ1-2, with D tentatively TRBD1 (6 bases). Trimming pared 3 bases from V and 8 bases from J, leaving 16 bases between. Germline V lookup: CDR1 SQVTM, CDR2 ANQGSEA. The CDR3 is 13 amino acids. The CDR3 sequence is CSVDDGPQGGYTF. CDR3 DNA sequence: TGCAGCGTTGATGACGGGCCCCAGGGGGGCTACACCTTC.